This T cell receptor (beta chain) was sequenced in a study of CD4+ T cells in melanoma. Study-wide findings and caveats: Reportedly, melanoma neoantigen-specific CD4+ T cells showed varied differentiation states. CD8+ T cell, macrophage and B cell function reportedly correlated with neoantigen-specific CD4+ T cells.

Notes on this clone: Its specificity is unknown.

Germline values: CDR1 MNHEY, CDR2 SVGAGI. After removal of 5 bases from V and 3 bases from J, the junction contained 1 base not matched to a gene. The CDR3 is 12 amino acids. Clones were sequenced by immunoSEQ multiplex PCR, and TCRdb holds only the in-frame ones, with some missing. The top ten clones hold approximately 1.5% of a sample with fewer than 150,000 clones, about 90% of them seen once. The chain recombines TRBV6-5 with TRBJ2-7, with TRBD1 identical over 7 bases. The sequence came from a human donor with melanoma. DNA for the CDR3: TGTGCCAGCAGTGACAGGGTCTACGAGCAGTACTTC. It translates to CASSDRVYEQYF.